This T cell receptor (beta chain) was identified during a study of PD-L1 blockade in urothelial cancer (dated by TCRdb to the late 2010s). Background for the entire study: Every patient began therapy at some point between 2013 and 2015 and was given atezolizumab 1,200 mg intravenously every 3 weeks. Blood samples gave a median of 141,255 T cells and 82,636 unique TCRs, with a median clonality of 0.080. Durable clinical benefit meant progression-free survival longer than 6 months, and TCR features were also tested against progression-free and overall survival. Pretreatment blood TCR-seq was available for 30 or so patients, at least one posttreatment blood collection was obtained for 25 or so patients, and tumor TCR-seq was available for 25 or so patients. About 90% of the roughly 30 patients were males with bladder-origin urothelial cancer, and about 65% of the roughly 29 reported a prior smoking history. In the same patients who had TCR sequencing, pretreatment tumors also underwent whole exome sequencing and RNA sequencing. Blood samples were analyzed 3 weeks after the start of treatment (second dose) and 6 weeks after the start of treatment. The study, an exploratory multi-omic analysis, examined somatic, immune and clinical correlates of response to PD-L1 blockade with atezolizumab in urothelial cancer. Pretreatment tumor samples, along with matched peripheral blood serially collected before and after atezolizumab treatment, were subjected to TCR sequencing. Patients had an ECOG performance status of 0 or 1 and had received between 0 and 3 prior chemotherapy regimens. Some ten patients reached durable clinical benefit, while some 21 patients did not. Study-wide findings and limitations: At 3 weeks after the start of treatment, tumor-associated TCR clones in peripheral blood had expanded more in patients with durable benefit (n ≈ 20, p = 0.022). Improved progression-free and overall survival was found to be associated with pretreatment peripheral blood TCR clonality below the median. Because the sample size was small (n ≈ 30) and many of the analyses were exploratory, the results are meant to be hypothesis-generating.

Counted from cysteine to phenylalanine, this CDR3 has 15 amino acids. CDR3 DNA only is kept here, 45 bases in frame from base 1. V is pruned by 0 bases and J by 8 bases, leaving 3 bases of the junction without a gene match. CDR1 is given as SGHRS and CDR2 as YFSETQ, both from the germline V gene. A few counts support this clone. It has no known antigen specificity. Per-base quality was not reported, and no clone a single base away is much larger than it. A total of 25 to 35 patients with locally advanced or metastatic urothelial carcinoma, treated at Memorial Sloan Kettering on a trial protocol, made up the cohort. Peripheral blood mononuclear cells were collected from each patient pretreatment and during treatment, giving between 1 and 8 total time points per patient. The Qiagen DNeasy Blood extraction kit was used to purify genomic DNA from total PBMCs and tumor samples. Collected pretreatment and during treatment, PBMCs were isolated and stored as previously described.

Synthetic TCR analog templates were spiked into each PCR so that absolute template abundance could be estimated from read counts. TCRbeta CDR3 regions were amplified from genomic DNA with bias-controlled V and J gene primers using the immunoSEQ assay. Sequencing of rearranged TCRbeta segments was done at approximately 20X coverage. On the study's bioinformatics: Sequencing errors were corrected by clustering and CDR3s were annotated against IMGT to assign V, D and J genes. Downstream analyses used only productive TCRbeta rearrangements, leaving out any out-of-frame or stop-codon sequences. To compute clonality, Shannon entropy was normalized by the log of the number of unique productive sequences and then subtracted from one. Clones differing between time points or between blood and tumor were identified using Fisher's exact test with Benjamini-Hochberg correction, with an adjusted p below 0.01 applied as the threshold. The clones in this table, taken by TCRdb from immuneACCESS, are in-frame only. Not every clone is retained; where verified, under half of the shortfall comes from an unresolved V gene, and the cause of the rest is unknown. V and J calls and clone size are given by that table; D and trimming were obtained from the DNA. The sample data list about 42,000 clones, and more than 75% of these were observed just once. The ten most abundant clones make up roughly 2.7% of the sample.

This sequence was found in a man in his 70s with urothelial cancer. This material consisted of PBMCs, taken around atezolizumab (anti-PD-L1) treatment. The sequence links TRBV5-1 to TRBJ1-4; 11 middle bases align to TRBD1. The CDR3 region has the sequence CASSLGTGGREKLFF. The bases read TGCGCCAGCAGCTTGGGGACAGGGGGCAGGGAAAAACTGTTTTTT.